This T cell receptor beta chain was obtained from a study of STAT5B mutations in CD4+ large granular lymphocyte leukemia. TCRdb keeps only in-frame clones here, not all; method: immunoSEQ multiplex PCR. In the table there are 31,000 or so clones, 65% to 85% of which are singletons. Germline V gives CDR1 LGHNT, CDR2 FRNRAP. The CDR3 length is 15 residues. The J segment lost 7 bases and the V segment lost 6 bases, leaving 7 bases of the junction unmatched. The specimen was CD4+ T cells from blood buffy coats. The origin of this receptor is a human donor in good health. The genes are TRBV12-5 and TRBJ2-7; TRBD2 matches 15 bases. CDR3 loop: CASGTGLAGGREQYF. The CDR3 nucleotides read TGTGCTAGTGGAACCGGACTAGCGGGAGGGAGGGAGCAGTACTTC.